The rows below give T cell receptor beta chains drawn from one sample of a study of blood T cell repertoires in COVID-19. Assay: immunoSEQ multiplex PCR; the TCRdb copy retains only in-frame clones and omits some. This sample carries approximately 150,000 clones, approximately 89% of them seen once, and the ten largest clones take around 1.5%. Sequencing used peripheral blood. These receptor sequences come from a human donor in a cohort sampled during active COVID-19. Each CDR3 is given with its conserved first and last residue. The D gene is left open where the match is weak. A clone size is listed for some rows: how often the clone was seen (once, few, many), or a class if it is expanded.

TRBD1	NA	TRBV7-8	TRBJ1-1	TGTGCCAGCAGCGCCAGCAGGGGGTACACTGAAGCTTTCTTT	CASSASRGYTEAFF
TRBD1	NA	TRBV6-4	TRBJ2-1	TGTGCCAGCAGTGAGGCAGGGGGCAGCTCCTACAATGAGCAGTTCTTC	CASSEAGGSSYNEQFF
NA	NA	TRBV2	TRBJ2-2	TGTGCCAGCAGAGTAGACCGGGATGGCGGGGAGCTGTTTTTT	CASRVDRDGGELFF
TRBD1	once	TRBV15	TRBJ1-2	TGTGCCACCAGAAGCCCGGGACAGGGACGCTATGGCTACACCTTC	CATRSPGQGRYGYTF
NA	NA	TRBV13	TRBJ1-6	TGTGCCAGCAGCTTATCTCTCAGGGAGGGGTCACCCCTCCACTTT	CASSLSLREGSPLHF
TRBD1	NA	TRBV5-1	TRBJ1-2	TGCGCCAGCAGCTTGCGGACAGGGGGCGGGTTTGGCTACACCTTC	CASSLRTGGGFGYTF
NA	NA	TRBV13	TRBJ1-1	TGTGCCAGCACCTCCGCGCGAGAAGCTTTCTTT	CASTSAREAFF
NA	NA	TRBV10-2	TRBJ1-1	TGCGCCAGCAGTGAAAAGGGGAGGAGGACTGAAGCTTTCTTT	CASSEKGRRTEAFF
NA	NA	TRBV9	TRBJ2-3	TGTGCCAGCAGCGAGACTAGAGATAGCACAGATACGCAGTATTTT	CASSETRDSTDTQYF
NA	NA	TRBV27	TRBJ1-1	TGTGCCAGCAGTTTACAGGGCTCTGAAGCTTTCTTT	CASSLQGSEAFF
TRBD1	few	TRBV6-5	TRBJ1-2	TGTGCCAGCAGTACCCCGGACAGGGGGCTTGGCTACACCTTC	CASSTPDRGLGYTF
NA	NA	TRBV30	TRBJ1-2	TGTGCCTGGAATGCGGGGGGAGATGGCTACACCTTC	CAWNAGGDGYTF
NA	NA	TRBV5-1	TRBJ2-7	TGCGCCAGCAGCTTAGACAGAGACGAGCAGTACTTC	CASSLDRDEQYF
TRBD1	once	TRBV5-1	TRBJ1-1	TGCGCCAGCAGCGAAGGGGGACAGGCCTACACTGAAGCTTTCTTT	CASSEGGQAYTEAFF
NA	NA	TRBV9	TRBJ1-5	TGTGCCAGCAGCGTAGAGGAGGGGAGCAATCAGCCCCAGCATTTT	CASSVEEGSNQPQHF
NA	NA	TRBV2	TRBJ2-1	TGTGCCAGCTTAAGGGAGCAGGACTATGAGCAGTTCTTC	CASLREQDYEQFF
TRBD1	NA	TRBV6-6	TRBJ1-5	TGTGCCAGCAGCTGGGACAGGCTTCGGCCCCAGCATTTT	CASSWDRLRPQHF
TRBD1	few	TRBV6-2/TRBV6-3	TRBJ1-5	TGTGCCAGCAGTTACGTGGGACAGTCCAATCAGCCCCAGCATTTT	CASSYVGQSNQPQHF
TRBD1	NA	TRBV9	TRBJ1-4	TGTGCCAGCAGCGGGCGGGGACAGACTAATGAAAAACTGTTTTTT	CASSGRGQTNEKLFF